The 28 T cell receptor beta chains below all came from one sample that was sequenced in a study of CD8+ T cells in alopecia areata. Following extraction, RNA underwent reverse transcription to cDNA, which served as the sequencing template. Only in-frame clones appear in the TCRdb table, and some are missing; sequencing was by immunoSEQ multiplex PCR. The table lists some 160,000 clones, less than 65% of them singletons. The sequencing input was CD8+ T cells sorted from blood. The receptors originated from a human donor in good health.

The rearrangement uses TRBV23-1 and TRBJ2-7, with a weak D call TRBD1 (5 bases). TRBV23-1 is an ORF, and what it does is uncertain. The CDR3 totals 16 residues. Trimming took 8 bases from V and 3 from J, leaving 23 bases between them. This CDR3 is CASLPIDGHFFYEQYF. The CDR3 DNA reads as TGCGCCAGCTTACCAATAGACGGACATTTTTTCTACGAGCAGTACTTC.

This clone appeared many times. This chain connects TRBV6-4 to TRBJ2-2, with D tentatively TRBD2 (5 bases). Deletions cut 3 bases from V and 3 bases from J, with 5 bases between. The CDR3 spans 13 residues. Germline V gene lookup returns CDR1 MRHNA and CDR2 SNTAGT. CDR3 region: CASSEDYTGELFF. The CDR3 nucleotides are TGTGCCAGCAGTGAGGACTACACCGGGGAGCTGTTTTTT.

The chain is built from TRBV27 and TRBJ1-5; maybe TRBD1 (6 bases). V was shortened by 8 bases and J by 4 bases, with 9 bases between the two germline ends. The CDR3 consists of 12 residues. Germline loops: CDR1 MNHEY, CDR2 SMNVEV (reference sequence). CDR3 region: CASRDRNQPQHF. CDR3 nucleotides: TGTGCCAGCCGTGACAGGAATCAGCCCCAGCATTTT.

The chain uses TRBV7-2 and TRBJ2-7; the D gene is possibly TRBD2 (6 bases). This CDR3 spans 14 amino acids. V was shortened by 1 base and J by 6 bases, with 13 bases between the two germline ends. CDR1 is SGHTA and CDR2 is FQGNSA in the germline V gene. CDR3 sequence reads: CASSLGYGGTEQYF. CDR3 nucleotide sequence: TGTGCCAGCAGCTTAGGGTACGGCGGGACCGAGCAGTACTTC.

The V and J genes are TRBV19 and TRBJ2-7; the match to TRBD1 covers 8 bases. In germline, CDR1 is LNHDA, CDR2 SQIVND (reference sequence). This CDR3 has 14 amino acids. With 3 bases clipped from V and 3 bases from J, the junction kept 4 bases outside the gene matches. The CDR3 reads CASSIRDRRYEQYF. CDR3 DNA: TGTGCCAGTAGTATCCGGGACAGGCGCTACGAGCAGTACTTC.

J is TRBJ1-2 and V is TRBV2; D not certain. Trimming stripped 8 bases from V and 1 base from J, with 11 bases between. The germline V gene has CDR1 SNHLY and CDR2 FYNNEI. The CDR3 extends over 13 amino acids. The CDR3 DNA sequence: TGTGCCAGCCGGCCGACGGATAACTATGGCTACACCTTC. Encoded protein: CASRPTDNYGYTF.

With regard to this clone: The identical CDR3 is also encoded by other nucleotide sequences in the sample. This chain's CDR3 is CSVESRAGGYTF. As DNA, the CDR3 is TGCAGCGTTGAGTCCCGGGCAGGTGGCTACACCTTC. V is TRBV29-1 and J is TRBJ1-2; D is undetermined. V was pared by 3 bases and J by 7 bases, with 12 bases between. The CDR3 consists of 12 residues. Germline lookup yields CDR1 SQVTM and CDR2 ANQGSEA.

This rearrangement joins TRBV7-9 to TRBJ2-3, with D uncertain. Trimming stripped 5 bases from V and 4 bases from J, with 13 bases between. This CDR3 is built from 14 residues. In germline, CDR1 is SEHNR, CDR2 FQNEAQ (reference sequence). CDR3 sequence (DNA): TGTGCCAGCAGCGGCAGGATAGGACCAGATACGCAGTATTTT. Translation: CASSGRIGPDTQYF.

This clone was counted a few times. The gene calls are TRBV29-1 and TRBJ2-1, with D possibly being TRBD1 or TRBD2 (5 bases each). Looked up from germline, CDR1 is SQVTM and CDR2 is ANQGSEA. Trimming pared 1 base from V and 9 bases from J, leaving 16 bases between. The CDR3 sequence is 14 residues long. The CDR3 nucleotides are TGCAGCGTTGAAGCGGGCGGGTGGACAAGTGAGCAGTTCTTC. Translated: CSVEAGGWTSEQFF.

This chain uses TRBV29-1 with TRBJ2-3, with 7 bases that match TRBD2. The CDR3 spans 15 residues. Trimming took 3 bases from V and 1 from J; bases not matched to a gene: 7. Per the germline V gene, CDR1 is SQVTM and CDR2 is ANQGSEA. In nucleotides, the CDR3 is TGCAGCGTTGAGAGGGAGGGTAGCGGCACAGATACGCAGTATTTT. Its protein is CSVEREGSGTDTQYF.

The chain is built from TRBV28 and TRBJ1-5; possible D gene TRBD1, 6 bases. V gave up 4 bases and J gave up 6 bases, with 10 bases separating them. The CDR3 is 13 residues long. The germline V gene encodes CDR1 MDHEN and CDR2 SYDVKM. CDR3 DNA sequence: TGTGCCAGCAGTTCAGGGGCAGGTCAGCCCCAGCATTTT. Protein sequence: CASSSGAGQPQHF. Combining the CDR3 with reference TRBV28 and TRBJ1-5 gives the whole variable domain DVKVTQSSRYLVKRTGEKVFLECVQDMDHENMFWYRQDPGLGLRLIYFSYDVKMKEKGDIPEGYSVSREKKERFSLILESASTNQTSMYLCASSSGAGQPQHFGDGTRLSIL.

As to this clone: The same CDR3 also results from other DNA sequences found in this sample. Here the CDR3 DNA reads TGTGCCAGCAGTGAGCCGAGCTCCTACAATGAGCAGTTCTTC. Translated: CASSEPSSYNEQFF. The chain couples TRBV6-1 to TRBJ2-1; D remains unclear. This CDR3 is 14 amino acids long. Trimming pared 3 bases from V and 0 bases from J, leaving 6 bases between. CDR1 and CDR2 (germline): MNHNS, SASEGT.

The V gene is TRBV25-1, the J gene TRBJ1-1; D possibly corresponds to TRBD1 (6 bases). Germline V lookup: CDR1 MGHDK, CDR2 SYGVNS. This CDR3 has 15 residues. The ends were cut back, 4 bases at V and 3 bases at J, with 15 bases in the middle. The CDR3 loop is CASSGHRAFDTEAFF. The CDR3 nucleotides are TGTGCCAGCAGTGGGCACAGGGCCTTCGACACTGAAGCTTTCTTT. Supplemented by reference TRBV25-1 and TRBJ1-1, the full variable domain reads EADIYQTPRYLVIGTGKKITLECSQTMGHDKMYWYQQDPGMELHLIHYSYGVNSTEKGDLSSESTVSRIRTEHFPLTLESARPSHTSQYLCASSGHRAFDTEAFFGQGTRLTVV.

The chain uses TRBV4-2 and TRBJ2-5; no firm D call. There are 14 residues in the CDR3. V dropped 1 base and J dropped 5 bases, with 11 bases sitting between them. Germline CDR1 reads LGHNA; CDR2 reads YNFKEQ. The CDR3 is CASSQVWPGETQYF. DNA of the CDR3: TGTGCCAGCAGCCAAGTCTGGCCCGGCGAGACCCAGTACTTC.

The chain couples TRBV2 to TRBJ2-5; 14 bases match TRBD2. The trim removed 4 bases at V and 5 bases at J, leaving 6 bases unmatched. The CDR3 contains 16 residues. Per germline, CDR1 SNHLY and CDR2 FYNNEI. CDR3 residues: CASSGLAGGISETQYF. The CDR3 bases are TGTGCCAGCAGTGGACTAGCGGGAGGGATCTCGGAGACCCAGTACTTC.

This clone has only a few counts. The chain recombines TRBV25-1 with TRBJ2-6; D unclear. Trimming left V 7 bases short and J 2 bases short, with 15 bases between. Germline CDR1 MGHDK, CDR2 SYGVNS. The CDR3 consists of 16 residues. The CDR3 DNA follows: TGTGCCAGCACCCACCCCCCAGAGGCTGGGGCCAACGTCCTGACTTTC. Protein sequence: CASTHPPEAGANVLTF.

The J gene is TRBJ2-5, the V gene TRBV7-9; D ambiguous. Trimming removed 5 bases from V and 3 bases from J, with 4 bases in between. This CDR3 has 11 residues. CDR1 is SEHNR, CDR2 FQNEAQ, per germline (reference sequence). CDR3: CASSLKETQYF. CDR3 bases: TGTGCCAGCAGCCTAAAAGAGACCCAGTACTTC.

This clone was seen only a few times. This chain uses TRBV14 with TRBJ2-1, with 7 bases aligning to TRBD1. Germline assignment: CDR1 SGHDN and CDR2 FVKESK. The trim removed 2 bases at V and 8 bases at J, leaving 12 bases unmatched. The CDR3 totals 16 residues. The CDR3 sequence is CASSQPGTVLVDEQFF. The CDR3, as DNA: TGTGCCAGCAGCCAACCCGGGACAGTCCTAGTCGATGAGCAGTTCTTC.

The chain recombines TRBV6-5 with TRBJ2-2, with D perhaps TRBD1 or TRBD2 (6 bases each). The CDR3 spans 12 residues. Trimming cost V 2 bases and J 9 bases, with 7 bases left between them. Germline CDR1 and CDR2: MNHEY and SVGAGI. CDR3 in DNA: TGTGCCAGCAGTTACCGGGGGCGGGAGCTGTTTTTT. This translates into CASSYRGRELFF.

The chain joins TRBV9 to TRBJ2-7; the match to TRBD2 covers 11 bases. Germline V gene lookup returns CDR1 SGDLS and CDR2 YYNGEE. This CDR3 has 15 residues. The junction had 1 base not matched to a gene; V was cut back by 2 bases and J by 0 bases. Here the CDR3 DNA reads TGTGCCAGCAGCGTGGGACTAGCGGCCTCCTACGAGCAGTACTTC. It is translated as CASSVGLAASYEQYF.

J is TRBJ2-2 and V is TRBV7-2; D is undetermined. The CDR3 has 15 amino acids. From germline, CDR1 is SGHTA and CDR2 FQGNSA. V was clipped by 1 base and J by 4 bases, with 10 bases between them. CDR3 in amino acids: CASSLGPSGTGELFF. CDR3 nucleotides: TGTGCCAGCAGCTTAGGGCCTAGTGGCACCGGGGAGCTGTTTTTT.

V usage is TRBV25-1 and J usage is TRBJ2-5; TRBD1 or TRBD2 may be the D gene (5 bases each). Germline V gives CDR1 MGHDK, CDR2 SYGVNS. The CDR3 runs 14 residues. Between the trimmed V and J ends, which lost 10 bases and 7 bases, there was a span of 22 bases. CDR3: CATETLGLQGTQYF. The CDR3 DNA is TGTGCCACGGAAACGCTAGGACTGCAGGGGACCCAGTACTTC.

The chain couples TRBV11-1 to TRBJ2-2; TRBD2 matches at 12 bases. V lost 5 bases to trimming and J lost 5 bases; unmatched junction nucleotides: 3. The germline V gene has CDR1 SGHAT and CDR2 FQDESV (reference sequence). This CDR3 has 15 amino acids. The CDR3, as DNA: TGTGCCAGCAGCCCGACTAGCGGGAGTACCGGGGAGCTGTTTTTT. Residues: CASSPTSGSTGELFF.

Here the CDR3 reads CASSLAGTSGTYNEQFF. The CDR3 DNA is TGTGCCAGCAGCTTAGCGGGGACTAGCGGGACCTACAATGAGCAGTTCTTC. This chain connects TRBV7-8 to TRBJ2-1; TRBD2 matches 13 bases. This CDR3 spans 17 amino acids. V dropped 0 bases and J dropped 2; count of bases not matched to a gene: 1. Germline CDR1 SGHVS, CDR2 FQNEAQ. Together with reference TRBV7-8 and TRBJ2-1, the CDR3 gives the full variable domain: GAGVSQSPRYKVAKRGQDVALRCDPISGHVSLFWYQQALGQGPEFLTYFQNEAQLDKSGLPSDRFFAERPEGSVSTLKIQRTQQEDSAVYLCASSLAGTSGTYNEQFFGPGTRLTVL.

Details on this clone: One junction end does not reproduce the germline sequence, and a read error may be involved. The chain is built from TRBV29-1 and TRBJ2-7; 12 bases fit TRBD2. Germline CDR1 reads SQVTM; CDR2 reads ANQGSEA. The CDR3 has 15 residues. CDR3 protein: CSVEGLAGTFYEQYF. The CDR3, as DNA: TGCAGCGTAGAAGGACTAGCGGGGACCTTCTACGAGCAGTACTTC.

This clone was found a few times. This sequence joins TRBV29-1 and TRBJ2-1, with 7 bases fitting TRBD2. CDR1 SQVTM and CDR2 ANQGSEA come from the germline V gene. The CDR3 is made up of 13 amino acids. With V trimmed by 4 bases and J by 3 bases, 3 bases remained unmatched. CDR3 region: CSVGPGGYNEQFF. DNA for the CDR3: TGCAGCGTTGGGCCGGGAGGCTACAATGAGCAGTTCTTC.

This clone showed up just a few times. V and J are TRBV29-1 and TRBJ1-1; maybe TRBD1 (5 bases). V shed 4 bases and J shed 0 bases, with 12 bases lying between them. The CDR3 runs 14 residues. The germline gives CDR1 SQVTM, CDR2 ANQGSEA. The CDR3 reads CSVAAGGMNTEAFF. The DNA for the CDR3 is TGCAGCGTTGCCGCGGGGGGGATGAACACTGAAGCTTTCTTT.

J is TRBJ2-5 and V is TRBV6-5; TRBD2 is a possible D gene (6 bases). Germline CDR1 is MNHEY and CDR2 is SVGAGI. Trimming cost V 8 bases and J 9 bases, with 13 bases left between them. The length of the CDR3 is 11 residues. CDR3 DNA: TGTGCCAGCGGTAGCGGCCAGGCCCAGTACTTC. It encodes CASGSGQAQYF.